What follows is one T cell receptor (beta chain) and its context. In the study's own analysis: Researchers report that nucleated cell counts were estimated from reference gene primer amplification. Generated by immunoSEQ multiplex PCR, the TCRdb table keeps only in-frame clones and is missing some. The DNA gave D and trimming, while V, J and clone size come from that table. The top ten clones hold around 4.4% of a sample with under 350,000 clones, around 89% of them seen once. This entry comes from a study of blood T cell repertoires in COVID-19. Study as a whole: From the United States, Italy and Spain came samples of acute and convalescent COVID-19. In each case, the material was cDNA or gDNA derived from T cells, B-cell-depleted T cells, or PBMCs.

This CDR3 contains 15 residues. From germline, CDR1 is SQVTM and CDR2 ANQGSEA. Trimming took 2 bases from V and 0 from J, leaving 13 bases between them. The specimen sequenced was peripheral blood. V usage is TRBV29-1 and J usage is TRBJ1-1; D is possibly TRBD1 (5 bases). This receptor was identified in a middle-aged man with acute or convalescent COVID-19. The CDR3 DNA reads TGCAGCGTTGAAAGGGATCCGGGGGTGAACACTGAAGCTTTCTTT. It specifies CSVERDPGVNTEAFF.